The 26 T cell receptor beta chains presented below share a single source sample, sequenced in a study. Using its own MiXCR run on the RT-PCR reads, TCRdb lists one record per CDR3 protein. Among approximately 720,000 distinct CDR3 sequences listed, 13% to 15% were seen once. Sequencing used memory CD4+ T cells from blood. Receptor source: a female donor in good health, serving as a healthy control.

This clonotype was observed a few times. The chain couples TRBV5-5 to TRBJ2-7; D might be TRBD2 (7 bases). CDR1 is SGHKS, CDR2 YYEKEE, per germline (reference sequence). This CDR3 spans 18 amino acids. V gave up 0 bases and J gave up 0 bases, with 19 bases separating them. Here the CDR3 reads CASSLGTLRGPSSYEQYF. As DNA, the CDR3 is TGTGCCAGCAGCTTGGGGACTTTGCGGGGGCCGAGCTCCTACGAGCAGTACTTC.

The sample holds a few counts of this clonotype. The chain is built from TRBV12-3 or TRBV12-4 and TRBJ2-1; tentatively, D is TRBD1 (5 bases). The CDR3 extends over 15 amino acids. The V end lost 2 bases, the J end lost 4 bases, and 12 bases lay between the germline ends. The CDR3 DNA is TGTGCCAGCAGTTTAAGAGGACACAGATACAATGAGCAGTTCTTC. This sequence encodes CASSLRGHRYNEQFF.

The sample holds a few counts of this clonotype. J is TRBJ1-1 and V is TRBV30, with TRBD1 identical over 9 bases. The CDR3 is 16 amino acids. CDR1 GTSNPN and CDR2 SVGIG come from the germline V gene (reference sequence). J was trimmed by 6 bases and V by 1 base; bases with no gene match: 12. The CDR3 DNA sequence: TGTGCCTGGAGTGCCTCACCCGGACAGGGGAAGCCTGAAGCTTTCTTT. Translating gives CAWSASPGQGKPEAFF.

The rearrangement links TRBV28 to TRBJ1-5; D gene ambiguous. CDR3 length equals 13 residues. Trimming stripped 2 bases from V and 11 bases from J, with 13 bases between. CDR1 and CDR2 (germline): MDHEN, SYDVKM. The CDR3 sequence: CASSLNSSPAQHF. The CDR3 nucleotides are TGTGCCAGCAGTTTAAACAGTTCGCCGGCCCAGCATTTT.

The V gene is TRBV6-5, the J gene TRBJ1-4; 9 bases are a match to TRBD1. Germline trimming cut 4 bases from V and 7 bases from J; bases unmatched to any gene: 4. This CDR3 comprises 14 residues. Per germline, CDR1 MNHEY and CDR2 SVGAGI. The CDR3 DNA reads TGTGCCAGCAGTTCCGGGACAGGGCGTGAAAAACTGTTTTTT. It is translated as CASSSGTGREKLFF.

The genes are TRBV6-5 and TRBJ2-3, with 10 bases aligning to TRBD2. V gave up 5 bases and J gave up 4 bases; unmatched junction bases: 6. From germline, CDR1 is MNHEY and CDR2 SVGAGI. The CDR3 is made up of 15 amino acids. This CDR3 is CASSRGLADSDTQYF. In nucleotides, the CDR3 is TGTGCCAGCAGTAGAGGACTAGCGGACTCAGATACGCAGTATTTT.

This clonotype was detected many times. The chain joins TRBV5-5 to TRBJ1-6; 11 bases are a match to TRBD1. Germline CDR1 and CDR2: SGHKS and YYEKEE (reference sequence). V dropped 5 bases and J dropped 9; count of bases not matched to a gene: 4. The CDR3 is made up of 14 amino acids. As DNA, the CDR3 is TGTGCCAGCAGTTCCGGGACAGGGGGTTCACCCCTCCACTTT. Translated: CASSSGTGGSPLHF. Combining the CDR3 with reference TRBV5-5 and TRBJ1-6 gives the whole variable domain DAGVTQSPTHLIKTRGQQVTLRCSPISGHKSVSWYQQVLGQGPQFIFQYYEKEERGRGNFPDRFSARQFPNYSSELNVNALLLGDSALYLCASSSGTGGSPLHFGNGTRLTVT.

This clonotype was recorded many times. CDR3 bases: TGCAGTGCTAGAGACGACGATAGCGGGAGCACAGATACGCAGTATTTT. Translating gives CSARDDDSGSTDTQYF. This chain uses TRBV20-1 with TRBJ2-3, with 7 nucleotides matching TRBD2. Germline CDR1 DFQATT, CDR2 SNEGSKA (reference sequence). CDR3 length: 16 amino acids. V gave up 0 bases and J gave up 0 bases; unmatched junction bases: 6.

V and J are TRBV7-2 and TRBJ1-1, with D hard to call. The V and J ends lost 5 bases and 11 bases respectively, with 15 bases between them. The CDR3 extends over 12 amino acids. Per the germline V gene, CDR1 is SGHTA and CDR2 is FQGNSA. CDR3 sequence (DNA): TGTGCCAGCAGCGTATGGGAGAGGCAGGCTTTCTTT. It translates to CASSVWERQAFF.

The chain links TRBV28 to TRBJ1-2; D perhaps matches TRBD1 (5 bases). V was shortened by 6 bases and J by 4 bases, with 12 bases between the two germline ends. This CDR3 has 13 residues. The germline gives CDR1 MDHEN, CDR2 SYDVKM. CDR3 protein: CASSPRQTYGYTF. The CDR3 nucleotides are TGTGCCAGCAGCCCAAGACAGACCTATGGCTACACCTTC.

This sequence joins TRBV6-1 and TRBJ2-3; D gene ambiguous. V was shortened by 8 bases and J by 0 bases, with 15 bases between the two germline ends. This CDR3 comprises 15 residues. Germline CDR1 is MNHNS and CDR2 is SASEGT. The CDR3 DNA reads TGTGCCAGCTCTCGCTACTCTGCGAGCACAGATACGCAGTATTTT. Translating gives CASSRYSASTDTQYF.

The sample holds a few counts of this clonotype. The chain combines TRBV12-3 or TRBV12-4 with TRBJ2-3; no clear D gene. There are 13 residues in the CDR3. V lost 3 bases and J 4 bases, leaving 8 bases between the germline ends. CDR3 loop: CASSFDTSDTQYF. The CDR3 DNA reads TGTGCCAGCAGTTTCGACACTTCAGATACGCAGTATTTT.

Only a few counts were recorded for this clonotype. The J gene is TRBJ1-5, the V gene TRBV19; 8 bases line up with TRBD1. This CDR3 has 15 amino acids. With V trimmed by 4 bases and J by 4 bases, 6 bases remained unmatched. The germline V gene encodes CDR1 LNHDA and CDR2 SQIVND (reference sequence). The CDR3 loop is CASSTNTGGNQPQHF. The CDR3, as DNA: TGTGCCAGTAGTACCAATACAGGGGGAAATCAGCCCCAGCATTTT.

This clonotype is a singleton in its sample. This chain connects TRBV9 to TRBJ2-6, with TRBD1 matching over 12 bases. V was pared by 2 bases and J by 2 bases, with 8 bases of the junction left unmatched. Germline values: CDR1 SGDLS, CDR2 YYNGEE. This CDR3 has 19 amino acids. In DNA form, the CDR3 reads TGTGCCAGCAGCGTGCAGCCGGGACAGGGGGCGCCTGGGGCCAACGTCCTGACTTTC. Encoded protein: CASSVQPGQGAPGANVLTF.

This clonotype has more than one count but fewer than ten. The chain links TRBV7-7 to TRBJ2-2; 7 positions match TRBD1. Trimming removed 5 bases from V and 4 bases from J; junction bases left unmatched: 4. The CDR3 sequence is 14 residues long. Germline lookup yields CDR1 SSHAT and CDR2 FNYEAQ (reference sequence). The CDR3 reads CASSVRGSTGELFF. Here the CDR3 DNA reads TGTGCCAGCAGCGTCAGGGGGAGCACCGGGGAGCTGTTTTTT. Variable domain in full (rest from reference TRBV7-7 and TRBJ2-2): GAGVSQSPRYKVTKRGQDVTLRCDPISSHATLYWYQQALGQGPEFLTYFNYEAQPDKSGLPSDRFSAERPEGSISTLTIQRTEQRDSAMYRCASSVRGSTGELFFGEGSRLTVL.

This clonotype showed up just a few times. V gene TRBV5-5 combines with J gene TRBJ2-4; 11 bases align to TRBD1. The CDR3 is 17 amino acids. Unmatched junction bases numbered 14, after V lost 5 bases and J lost 7 bases. Per the germline V gene, CDR1 is SGHKS and CDR2 is YYEKEE (reference sequence). The CDR3 spells CASSPLGDRGFWNIQYF. CDR3 DNA sequence: TGTGCCAGCAGTCCCCTTGGGGACAGGGGGTTTTGGAACATTCAGTACTTC.

This clonotype was seen more than once but under ten times. This chain connects TRBV20-1 to TRBJ1-2; possible D gene TRBD1, 6 bases. The V end was cut by 0 bases, the J end by 4 bases, with 15 bases between. The CDR3 spans 15 residues. The germline V gene encodes CDR1 DFQATT and CDR2 SNEGSKA (reference sequence). In nucleotides, the CDR3 is TGCAGTGCTAGAGATGGAAGGACAGAGAGCTATGGCTACACCTTC. Translated: CSARDGRTESYGYTF.

The CDR3 sequence is CASTEQNSDNEQFF. CDR3 nucleotide sequence: TGTGCCAGCACCGAACAGAATTCAGACAATGAGCAGTTCTTC. The chain joins TRBV11-2 to TRBJ2-1; D is unclear. The CDR3 extends over 14 amino acids. In germline, CDR1 is SGHAT, CDR2 FQNNGV. Trimming left V 7 bases short and J 5 bases short, with 15 bases between.

The V gene is TRBV20-1, the J gene TRBJ2-7; D might be TRBD1 (7 bases). Germline V CDR1 and CDR2: DFQATT, SNEGSKA (reference sequence). This CDR3 contains 14 residues. V lost 6 bases to trimming and J lost 5 bases, with 20 bases between them. The CDR3 bases are TGCAGTGCGCAATACGGCAGGGGGGTCAACGAGCAGTACTTC. This codes for CSAQYGRGVNEQYF.

This clonotype was counted between two and nine times. V gene TRBV29-1 combines with J gene TRBJ2-3, with TRBD2 matching over 12 bases. The CDR3 has 16 residues. CDR1 and CDR2 from the germline V gene are SQVTM and ANQGSEA. Trimming removed 7 bases from V and 0 bases from J; junction bases left unmatched: 8. In DNA form, the CDR3 reads TGCAGCGCTTCAGGCGGACTAGCGGGGAGCACAGATACGCAGTATTTT. Translated: CSASGGLAGSTDTQYF.

This clonotype was detected only a few times. The V call is TRBV7-2, the J call TRBJ2-7; D may be TRBD2 (6 bases). Per germline, CDR1 SGHTA and CDR2 FQGNSA. This CDR3 is 14 amino acids long. The germline V and J ends were trimmed by 5 bases and 6 bases, with 17 bases remaining between them. The CDR3 region has the DNA TGTGCCAGCAGCCCGGAGGGGTGGCAGCTCGAGCAGTACTTC. Its protein product is CASSPEGWQLEQYF. Full variable domain (remainder filled in from reference TRBV7-2 and TRBJ2-7): GAGVSQSPSNKVTEKGKDVELRCDPISGHTALYWYRQSLGQGLEFLIYFQGNSAPDKSGLPSDRFSAERTGGSVSTLTIQRTQQEDSAVYLCASSPEGWQLEQYFGPGTRLTVT.

This clonotype was seen more than once but under ten times. CDR3 DNA sequence: TGTGCCTGGAGACCCGCAGGGGGCAGGGAAAAACTGTTTTTT. Translating gives CAWRPAGGREKLFF. This rearrangement joins TRBV30 to TRBJ1-4; 8 bases are shared with TRBD1. The trim removed 3 bases at V and 8 bases at J, leaving 8 bases unmatched. Germline-derived CDR1 and CDR2 are GTSNPN and SVGIG (reference sequence). There are 14 residues in the CDR3.

J is TRBJ1-2 and V is TRBV28; no clear D gene. CDR1 MDHEN and CDR2 SYDVKM come from the germline V gene. The CDR3 loop spans 14 amino acids. V lost 6 bases, J lost 5 bases, and 16 bases lay in between. CDR3 nucleotides: TGTGCCAGCAGGTCTGGGTTCGGGATTTATGGCTACACCTTC. Translating it yields CASRSGFGIYGYTF.

The chain couples TRBV7-2 to TRBJ1-3, with D perhaps matching TRBD1 (6 bases). CDR1 and CDR2 (germline): SGHTA, FQGNSA. V lost 3 bases and J 4 bases, leaving 16 bases between the germline ends. The CDR3 consists of 16 residues. Here the CDR3 DNA reads TGTGCCAGCAGCTTGCGGGGGGGGGCCGCGGGAAACACCATATATTTT. This codes for CASSLRGGAAGNTIYF.

In this sample, this clonotype turned up a few times. This chain uses TRBV7-8 with TRBJ2-3, with unresolved D. Deletions cut 2 bases from V and 2 bases from J, with 11 bases between. The CDR3 has 15 amino acids. CDR1 is SGHVS and CDR2 is FQNEAQ in the germline V gene. The CDR3: CASSLFGADTDTQYF. For the CDR3, the DNA is TGTGCCAGCAGCTTATTTGGTGCGGACACAGATACGCAGTATTTT.

The count of this clonotype is one. The chain links TRBV16 to TRBJ2-7; 9 bases map to TRBD1. Per germline, CDR1 KGHSY and CDR2 FQNENV. Losses at the gene ends were 4 bases for V and 7 bases for J; bases not matched to a gene: 8. The CDR3 contains 14 residues. The CDR3: CASSRDRESSEQYF. CDR3 nucleotide sequence: TGTGCCAGCAGCCGGGACAGGGAATCTAGTGAGCAGTACTTC. Full variable domain (missing parts from reference TRBV16 and TRBJ2-7): GEEVAQTPKHLVRGEGQKAKLYCAPIKGHSYVFWYQQVLKNEFKFLISFQNENVFDETGMPKERFSAKCLPNSPCSLEIQATKLEDSAVYFCASSRDRESSEQYFGPGTRLTVT.